What follows are 24 T cell receptor beta chains derived from one specimen sequenced in a study of human T cells and chemical hapten exposure. TCRdb re-called the RACE reads with MiXCR, one entry per CDR3 protein. Of roughly 50,000 distinct CDR3 sequences listed, about 10% are singletons. The time point: patch test 2, 6 weeks after DPC sensitization. Treatment indicated: therapeutic diphenylcyclopropenone sensitization with weekly scalp DPC. Sample: whole blood, taken in connection with sensitization to the hapten diphenylcyclopropenone (DPC). Receptors originate from a woman between 45 and 60 years old with alopecia areata. Some clones in this sample may be carry-over from other donors' samples.

The J gene is TRBJ2-1, the V gene TRBV7-8, with no clear D. The CDR3 length is 13 residues. V was pared by 0 bases and J by 4 bases, with 4 bases between. From germline, CDR1 is SGHVS and CDR2 FQNEAQ. In DNA, the CDR3 is TGTGCCAGCAGCTTAGCGACTTACAATGAGCAGTTCTTC. Its translation: CASSLATYNEQFF.

This clonotype came up many times. The chain carries TRBV4-3 and TRBJ1-4; D might be TRBD1 (6 bases). Germline loops: CDR1 LGHNA, CDR2 YSLEER. V lost 3 bases and J 8 bases, leaving 10 bases between the germline ends. The CDR3 sequence is 13 residues long. The CDR3 reads CASSQRDKEKLFF. CDR3 DNA sequence: TGCGCCAGCAGCCAGCGGGACAAAGAAAAACTGTTTTTT.

Details on this clonotype: This may stem from a read error, because a much larger clone lies one nucleotide away. The V call is TRBV28, the J call TRBJ1-2; the D gene is possibly TRBD1 (6 bases). The V gene's germline CDR1 is MDHEN and CDR2 SYDVKM. This CDR3 has 12 residues. The DNA for the CDR3 is TGTGTCAGCAGTCCGGACAGCTATGGCTACACCTTC. It specifies CVSSPDSYGYTF.

The chain employs TRBV29-1 and TRBJ2-2; 9 positions match TRBD1. This CDR3 is 14 amino acids long. The trim removed 6 bases at V and 5 bases at J, leaving 7 bases unmatched. Germline loops: CDR1 SQVTM, CDR2 ANQGSEA. This chain's CDR3 is CSVRRDRVTGELFF. For the CDR3, the DNA is TGCAGCGTACGCCGGGACAGGGTTACCGGGGAGCTGTTTTTT.

This clonotype was seen more than once but under ten times. The chain employs TRBV7-8 and TRBJ2-1, with 7 bases lining up with TRBD2. The V segment lost 8 bases and the J segment 7 bases; nucleotides outside the gene matches: 8. The CDR3 length is 13 residues. From germline, CDR1 is SGHVS and CDR2 FQNEAQ. As DNA, the CDR3 is TGTGCCAGCTTAACCGGGGGGAAGAATGAGCAGTTCTTC. Translating gives CASLTGGKNEQFF.

This clonotype was detected only a few times. The V and J genes are TRBV21-1 and TRBJ2-1. TRBV21-1 is termed a pseudogene. The CDR3 is made up of 11 amino acids. The CDR3 DNA follows: TGTGCCAGCAGCAAAAAAAATGAGCAGTTCTTC. Protein sequence: CASSKKNEQFF.

The V and J genes are TRBV18 and TRBJ2-5, with D perhaps TRBD1 (6 bases). The germline gives CDR1 KGHSH, CDR2 LQKENI. This CDR3 spans 15 amino acids. The V gene lost 6 bases and the J gene lost 5 bases, with 19 bases spanning the gap. In nucleotides, the CDR3 is TGTGCCAGCTCGCGGAACAGGGCCCGGGATGAGACCCAGTACTTC. The encoded protein is CASSRNRARDETQYF.

There are many counts of this clonotype. The genes are TRBV11-1 and TRBJ2-1; 12 nucleotides match TRBD2. The CDR3 contains 16 residues. Looked up from germline, CDR1 is SGHAT and CDR2 is FQDESV (reference sequence). Trimming took 4 bases from V and 9 from J; bases not matched to a gene: 10. The CDR3 DNA reads TGTGCCAGCAGCTACCAAGAGACTAGCGGGGGCGGTGAGCAGTTCTTC. It translates to CASSYQETSGGGEQFF.

The rearrangement joins TRBV14 to TRBJ1-2; unclear D gene. Germline lookup yields CDR1 SGHDN and CDR2 FVKESK. Trimming took off 1 base at V and 5 bases at J, with 20 bases between the two ends. The CDR3 spans 17 residues. DNA for the CDR3: TGTGCCAGCAGCCAAGGACCGGGATTATTGTCGCAATATGGCTACACCTTC. Its translation is CASSQGPGLLSQYGYTF.

The table lists this clonotype with a few counts. This chain joins TRBV6-2 or TRBV6-3 and TRBJ1-2; a weak D match, TRBD1 (5 bases). V lost 8 bases to trimming and J lost 3 bases, with 22 bases between them. From germline, CDR1 is MNHEY and CDR2 SVGEGT. The CDR3 totals 16 residues. CDR3 nucleotide sequence: TGTGCCAGCCAAGCGGGGGGAACCGGGACCCACTATGGCTACACCTTC. Translating it yields CASQAGGTGTHYGYTF.

There are many counts of this clonotype. The chain links TRBV7-6 to TRBJ2-1; D not resolved. Germline V gene lookup returns CDR1 SGHVS and CDR2 FNYEAQ. The CDR3 runs to 13 residues. Trimming took 1 base from V and 8 from J, leaving 9 bases between them. The CDR3 DNA reads as TGTGCCAGCAGCTTAGGTGTAAGGGATGAGCAGTTCTTC. This sequence encodes CASSLGVRDEQFF. Based on the CDR3 plus reference TRBV7-6 and TRBJ2-1, the full variable domain is GAGVSQSPRYKVTKRGQDVALRCDPISGHVSLYWYRQALGQGPEFLTYFNYEAQQDKSGLPNDRFSAERPEGSISTLTIQRTEQRDSAMYRCASSLGVRDEQFFGPGTRLTVL.

Remarks on this clonotype: A much larger clone differs by one base, so this may be a read error. The chain employs TRBV20-1 and TRBJ1-5, with D maybe TRBD1 (5 bases). Germline CDR1 is DFQATT and CDR2 is SNEGSKA (reference sequence). This CDR3 is 13 amino acids long. V shed 5 bases and J shed 5 bases, with 13 bases lying between them. CDR3 coding DNA: TGCAGTGCTCGGTCAGGGAGCCATCAGCCCCAGCATTTT. This gives the protein CSARSGSHQPQHF.

This sequence joins TRBV12-3 or TRBV12-4 and TRBJ2-1; TRBD2 matches at 8 bases. V lost 6 bases, J lost 8 bases, and 6 bases stayed unmatched. The CDR3 has 13 amino acids. The CDR3 DNA reads TGTGCCAGCAGACCCGGGACTAGAGATGAGCAGTTCTTC. Protein product: CASRPGTRDEQFF.

This clonotype was seen more than once but under ten times. CDR3 sequence reads: CASSLGGTGGQIAFF. In nucleotides, the CDR3 is TGTGCCAGCAGCTTAGGGGGCACAGGGGGCCAGATAGCTTTCTTT. The rearrangement uses TRBV7-2 and TRBJ1-1, with 9 bases matching TRBD1. V was pared by 1 base and J by 10 bases, with 10 bases of the junction left unmatched. The CDR3 spans 15 residues. Germline CDR1 reads SGHTA; CDR2 reads FQGNSA.

This clonotype has ten or more counts. This chain uses TRBV12-3 or TRBV12-4 with TRBJ2-3; a weak D match, TRBD1 (6 bases). There are 15 residues in the CDR3. Trimming shortened V by 3 bases and J by 1 base, and 11 bases separated the two germline ends. CDR3 nucleotide sequence: TGTGCCAGCAGTTTGGCAGGGGCGGGCACAGATACGCAGTATTTT. The encoded protein is CASSLAGAGTDTQYF.

The chain links TRBV5-8 to TRBJ2-5; 7 bases line up with TRBD1. The ends lost 3 bases at V and 5 bases at J; junction bases unmatched: 1. CDR1 and CDR2 (germline): SGHTS, YDEGEE. This CDR3 region has 12 residues. The CDR3 DNA follows: TGTGCCAGCAGCTCGACAGGGGAGACCCAGTACTTC. It is translated as CASSSTGETQYF.

The chain employs TRBV20-1 and TRBJ2-4; TRBD2 matches 12 bases. The CDR3 is made up of 16 amino acids. The trim removed 3 bases at V and 0 bases at J, leaving 3 bases unmatched. The germline gives CDR1 DFQATT, CDR2 SNEGSKA (reference sequence). The DNA for the CDR3 is TGCAGTGCTAGGGGGACTAGCGGGCTAGCCAAAAACATTCAGTACTTC. Translating gives CSARGTSGLAKNIQYF.

Turning to this clonotype: A much bigger clone sits one base away, suggesting this may be a read error. The rearrangement joins TRBV2 to TRBJ1-2; D perhaps matches TRBD1 (6 bases). The V gene's germline CDR1 is SNHLY and CDR2 FYNNEI. Trimming left V 6 bases short and J 5 bases short, with 16 bases between. This CDR3 contains 14 residues. This CDR3 is CASSPTGARYGYTF. CDR3 coding DNA: TGTGCCAGCAGCCCGACGGGGGCGCGGTATGGCTACACCTTC.

This clonotype occurred many times. J is TRBJ1-5 and V is TRBV3-1, with D perhaps matching TRBD1 (5 bases). V gave up 11 bases and J gave up 6 bases, with 14 bases separating them. This CDR3 comprises 12 residues. Germline V gene sequence: CDR1 LGHDT, CDR2 YNNKEL (reference sequence). The CDR3 DNA reads TGTGCCTGTATGGGGGTTGCTCAGCCCCAGCATTTT. Protein sequence: CACMGVAQPQHF.

V is TRBV12-3 or TRBV12-4 and J is TRBJ2-1; no firm D call. The V end was cut by 3 bases, the J end by 8 bases, with 11 bases between. The CDR3 has 13 residues. CDR3: CASSFSPMDEQFF. In DNA, the CDR3 is TGTGCCAGCAGTTTTAGTCCCATGGATGAGCAGTTCTTC.

The genes are TRBV20-1 and TRBJ2-1; no reliable D call. The CDR3 is 11 amino acids. Germline-derived CDR1 and CDR2 are DFQATT and SNEGSKA (reference sequence). Trimming cost V 7 bases and J 5 bases, with 9 bases left between them. CDR3 bases: TGCAGTGTCGGTGGAGACAATGAGCAGTTCTTC. It codes for CSVGGDNEQFF.

This clonotype showed up just a few times. The V gene is TRBV10-3, the J gene TRBJ1-1, with D perhaps TRBD1 (5 bases). This CDR3 is built from 14 residues. V was cut by 2 bases and J by 1 base, with 8 bases left in between. The germline V gene has CDR1 ENHRY and CDR2 SYGVKD. CDR3 protein: CAISEGHQNTEAFF. As DNA, the CDR3 is TGTGCCATCAGTGAGGGACACCAGAACACTGAAGCTTTCTTT.

There are a few counts of this clonotype. V usage is TRBV4-2 and J usage is TRBJ1-1, with D perhaps TRBD1 (5 bases). The CDR3 has 17 amino acids. In germline, CDR1 is LGHNA, CDR2 YNFKEQ. V lost 4 bases, J lost 3 bases, and 21 bases lay in between. CDR3 region: CASSPSSRKDRHTEAFF. The DNA of the CDR3 is TGTGCCAGCAGCCCAAGCTCCAGAAAAGACAGACACACTGAAGCTTTCTTT.

This clonotype was detected a few times. V is TRBV28 and J is TRBJ2-7; 7 bases map to TRBD1. The V and J ends lost 5 bases and 5 bases, in that order; junction bases with no gene match: 9. Germline assignment: CDR1 MDHEN and CDR2 SYDVKM. The CDR3 extends over 14 amino acids. The chain's CDR3 is CASSPSDRVDEQYF. In DNA form, the CDR3 reads TGTGCCAGCAGTCCCTCCGACAGGGTCGACGAGCAGTACTTC. The whole variable domain, remainder taken from reference TRBV28 and TRBJ2-7, is DVKVTQSSRYLVKRTGEKVFLECVQDMDHENMFWYRQDPGLGLRLIYFSYDVKMKEKGDIPEGYSVSREKKERFSLILESASTNQTSMYLCASSPSDRVDEQYFGPGTRLTVT.